These 18 T cell receptor beta chains were sequenced from one sample in a study of shared clonotypes between healthy human individuals. Assay: immunoSEQ multiplex PCR; the TCRdb copy retains only in-frame clones and omits some. The sample lists approximately 500,000 clones; almost 97% were seen once. Input material: naive CD4+ T cells sorted from blood. Subset specified: CD45RA+ positively selected. All receptors come from a woman in her 30s in good health.

The chain joins TRBV28 to TRBJ2-7; D gene ambiguous. V was cut by 1 base and J by 6 bases, with 7 bases left in between. Germline CDR1 reads MDHEN; CDR2 reads SYDVKM. The CDR3 consists of 12 residues. The CDR3 bases are TGTGCCAGCAGTTTATCCCATATCGAGCAGTACTTC. It specifies CASSLSHIEQYF.

The chain combines TRBV9 with TRBJ2-4; D possibly corresponds to TRBD2 (6 bases). The germline V and J ends were trimmed by 0 bases and 5 bases, with 15 bases remaining between them. Germline CDR1 SGDLS, CDR2 YYNGEE. CDR3 length: 16 residues. CDR3 protein: CASSVASALGENIQYF. CDR3 DNA sequence: TGTGCCAGCAGCGTAGCTAGCGCCCTGGGGGAAAACATTCAGTACTTC.

The rearrangement joins TRBV2 to TRBJ2-3; D not resolved. Germline assignment: CDR1 SNHLY and CDR2 FYNNEI. The V gene lost 3 bases and the J gene lost 6 bases, with 7 bases spanning the gap. CDR3 length equals 12 residues. The CDR3 region has the DNA TGTGCCAGCAGTGACTCTAGGGATACGCAGTATTTT. As protein: CASSDSRDTQYF.

This chain joins TRBV6-6 and TRBJ2-5, with TRBD2 matching 7 bases. The CDR3 loop spans 12 amino acids. Germline trimming cut 7 bases from V and 5 bases from J; bases unmatched to any gene: 4. The germline gives CDR1 MNHNY, CDR2 SVGAGI (reference sequence). In nucleotides, the CDR3 is TGTGCCAGCACCTCGGGGGGTGAGACCCAGTACTTC. It codes for CASTSGGETQYF.

V is TRBV7-6 and J is TRBJ2-5; tentatively, D is TRBD2 (5 bases). This CDR3 has 16 amino acids. V gave up 1 base and J gave up 2 bases, with 14 bases separating them. CDR1 and CDR2 from the germline V gene are SGHVS and FNYEAQ. CDR3 nucleotides: TGTGCCAGCAGCTTAGGCAGCGGCCTTGGGCAAGAGACCCAGTACTTC. Protein product: CASSLGSGLGQETQYF.

As DNA, the CDR3 is TGTGCCAGCAGGGGGAGGGGGCGACTAGCGGGAGCCGAGCAGTACTTC. This gives the protein CASRGRGRLAGAEQYF. The chain uses TRBV9 and TRBJ2-7; 12 bases match TRBD2. Trimming at V came to 5 bases and at J to 6 bases, leaving 12 bases not matched to a gene. This CDR3 is 16 amino acids long. Germline CDR1 and CDR2: SGDLS and YYNGEE.

This sequence joins TRBV28 and TRBJ1-2, with 10 bases lining up with TRBD1. V was pared by 5 bases and J by 8 bases, with 8 bases of the junction left unmatched. CDR1 MDHEN and CDR2 SYDVKM come from the germline V gene. The CDR3 length is 14 residues. The CDR3 here is CASSGGTGAKGYTF. CDR3 bases: TGTGCCAGCAGTGGCGGGACAGGGGCGAAAGGCTACACCTTC.

V and J are TRBV4-1 and TRBJ1-6, with 7 bases identical to TRBD1. Germline CDR1 is MGHRA and CDR2 is YSYEKL. The V and J ends lost 4 bases and 0 bases, in that order; junction bases with no gene match: 9. This CDR3 region has 18 residues. CDR3 amino acids: CASSPRDRRSSYNSPLHF. CDR3 nucleotide sequence: TGCGCCAGCAGCCCTCGGGACAGAAGAAGCTCCTATAATTCACCCCTCCACTTT.

This chain links TRBV5-1 with TRBJ1-1; D perhaps matches TRBD1 (5 bases). CDR3 length equals 15 residues. Trimming cost V 1 base and J 3 bases, with 13 bases left between them. Germline V gene data show CDR1 as SGHRS and CDR2 as YFSETQ. The CDR3 reads CASSLLRGEDTEAFF. The CDR3 DNA sequence: TGCGCCAGCAGCTTGCTTAGGGGTGAGGACACTGAAGCTTTCTTT.

This clone appeared once. V usage is TRBV11-2 and J usage is TRBJ1-1, with a weak D call TRBD1 (5 bases). Germline-derived CDR1 and CDR2 are SGHAT and FQNNGV. The CDR3 totals 14 residues. V lost 1 base and J lost 1, with 7 bases in between. CDR3 DNA: TGTGCCAGCAGCTTAGCGGGGCCGAACACTGAAGCTTTCTTT. It translates to CASSLAGPNTEAFF.

The rearrangement uses TRBV11-1 and TRBJ2-7; 12 positions match TRBD2. CDR3 length: 14 residues. V lost 5 bases and J lost 2; bases outside the gene matches: 1. Looked up from germline, CDR1 is SGHAT and CDR2 is FQDESV (reference sequence). The CDR3 nucleotides are TGTGCCAGCAGCCGGACTAGCGGGGCCTACGAGCAGTACTTC. Protein: CASSRTSGAYEQYF.

V and J are TRBV4-1 and TRBJ2-1; 9 bases align to TRBD2. The J segment lost 2 bases and the V segment lost 4 bases, leaving 6 bases of the junction unmatched. This CDR3 comprises 16 residues. CDR1 and CDR2 from the germline V gene are MGHRA and YSYEKL. This CDR3 is CASSRDSGSAYNEQFF. The CDR3 DNA reads TGCGCCAGCAGCCGGGATAGCGGGAGTGCCTACAATGAGCAGTTCTTC.

This chain connects TRBV28 to TRBJ2-2; 14 bases are shared with TRBD2. The CDR3 has 18 residues. Per the germline V gene, CDR1 is MDHEN and CDR2 is SYDVKM. The V segment lost 7 bases and the J segment 5 bases; nucleotides outside the gene matches: 12. CDR3 nucleotides: TGTGCCAGCAACACCGCGGGACTAGCGGGAGCTTTGACCGGGGAGCTGTTTTTT. Amino acids: CASNTAGLAGALTGELFF.

The V gene is TRBV14, the J gene TRBJ1-2, with TRBD1 matching 7 bases. The germline V gene has CDR1 SGHDN and CDR2 FVKESK. This CDR3 contains 15 residues. V shed 1 base, J shed 7 bases, and the junction held 9 bases outside the gene matches. CDR3 residues: CASSQAAQGVGGYTF. CDR3 coding DNA: TGTGCCAGCAGCCAAGCAGCGCAGGGGGTTGGTGGCTACACCTTC.

CDR3 sequence (DNA): TGCGCCAGCAGCATGGGTCACCAAACGACTAATGAAAAACTGTTTTTT. Protein product: CASSMGHQTTNEKLFF. J is TRBJ1-4 and V is TRBV5-1; D is uncertain. Germline lookup yields CDR1 SGHRS and CDR2 YFSETQ. The length of the CDR3 is 16 residues. Trimming shortened V by 4 bases and J by 2 bases, and 15 bases separated the two germline ends.

The chain couples TRBV28 to TRBJ2-3, with TRBD1 matching over 10 bases. The ends lost 5 bases at V and 6 bases at J; junction bases unmatched: 5. Germline V gene data show CDR1 as MDHEN and CDR2 as SYDVKM. The CDR3 runs to 14 residues. As DNA, the CDR3 is TGTGCCAGCAGTGTTGGACAGGGGGTGGATACGCAGTATTTT. Its protein is CASSVGQGVDTQYF.

The V and J genes are TRBV2 and TRBJ1-2; perhaps TRBD1 as D (5 bases). Trimming cost V 5 bases and J 5 bases, with 33 bases left between them. This CDR3 region has 20 residues. CDR1 and CDR2 (germline): SNHLY, FYNNEI. The CDR3 loop reads CASSYPGDTQGMKGTYGYTF. In DNA form, the CDR3 reads TGTGCCAGCAGTTACCCGGGTGACACCCAGGGCATGAAGGGGACGTATGGCTACACCTTC.

J is TRBJ1-5 and V is TRBV19; D is unresolved. Trimming left V 2 bases short and J 0 bases short, with 8 bases between. The germline gives CDR1 LNHDA, CDR2 SQIVND (reference sequence). This CDR3 spans 15 amino acids. The DNA for the CDR3 is TGTGCCAGTAGTATAAGGTTACCTAGCAATCAGCCCCAGCATTTT. It specifies CASSIRLPSNQPQHF.